This T cell receptor beta chain was identified during a study of blood T cells in healthy people across ages. Study-wide results and caveats: Relative to aged donors, long-lived donors carried more naive CD4+ cells and displayed higher diversity.

Sample-barcoded 5' priming and a J-beta primer mix drove a second PCR of roughly 6 to 12 cycles. TCRdb reprocessed the 5' RACE reads with MiXCR, giving one entry per CDR3 protein. Of about 1,800,000 distinct CDR3 sequences listed, approximately 30% are singletons. The germline V gene encodes CDR1 MNHNS and CDR2 SASEGT. CDR3 length: 16 residues. V shed 2 bases and J 1 base; nucleotides not matched to a gene: 3. This clonotype was picked up a small number of times. Its antigen is not known. The rearrangement links TRBV6-1 to TRBJ2-3; 10 nucleotides agree with TRBD2. The source material was blood. This receptor was taken from a young woman in good health. CDR3 nucleotides: TGTGCCAGCAGTGAAATTCTAGCGGGGGGCACAGATACGCAGTATTTT. Translating gives CASSEILAGGTDTQYF.